This is a list of T cell receptor beta chains from one sample in a study of blood T cell repertoires in COVID-19. Only in-frame clones appear in the TCRdb table, and some are missing; sequencing was by immunoSEQ multiplex PCR. The data contain a few hundred thousand clones, 80% to 90% of them singletons. Sequencing input: PBMCs or T cells enriched from blood (not recorded which). These receptor sequences come from a man aged 25-40 years who had recovered from COVID-19. Both conserved end residues are part of each CDR3. Fields, in order: V gene, clone size, D gene, J gene, CDR3 protein, CDR3 DNA. A D gene is named only where the DNA matches it firmly. Clone size is not always given. Where it is, it says once, few, many or a class for expanded clones.

V gene: TRBV24-1; clone size: NA; D gene: NA; J gene: TRBJ1-1; CDR3 protein: CATSGGGTEAFF; CDR3 DNA: TGTGCCACCAGCGGGGGGGGCACTGAAGCTTTCTTT
V gene: TRBV6-2/TRBV6-3; clone size: NA; D gene: TRBD1; J gene: TRBJ1-6; CDR3 protein: CASSLRQGRYSPLHF; CDR3 DNA: TGTGCCAGCAGTCTCCGACAGGGGCGGTATTCACCCCTCCACTTT
V gene: TRBV6-2/TRBV6-3; clone size: NA; D gene: NA; J gene: TRBJ1-2; CDR3 protein: CASSYGQLYGYTF; CDR3 DNA: TGTGCCAGCAGTTATGGACAGCTCTATGGCTACACCTTC
V gene: TRBV5-5; clone size: NA; D gene: NA; J gene: TRBJ2-1; CDR3 protein: CASPNLDSSYNEQFF; CDR3 DNA: TGTGCCAGCCCAAACCTGGACAGCTCCTACAATGAGCAGTTCTTC
V gene: TRBV19; clone size: NA; D gene: NA; J gene: TRBJ1-5; CDR3 protein: CASSATVVPQPQHF; CDR3 DNA: TGTGCCAGTAGTGCGACAGTTGTACCTCAGCCCCAGCATTTT
V gene: TRBV6-1; clone size: NA; D gene: NA; J gene: TRBJ2-2; CDR3 protein: CASSDIANTGELFF; CDR3 DNA: TGTGCCAGCAGTGATATCGCGAACACCGGGGAGCTGTTTTTT
V gene: TRBV9; clone size: NA; D gene: TRBD1; J gene: TRBJ1-4; CDR3 protein: CASGARQGNEKLFF; CDR3 DNA: TGTGCCAGCGGCGCCCGACAGGGTAATGAAAAACTGTTTTTT
V gene: TRBV25-1; clone size: NA; D gene: NA; J gene: TRBJ1-1; CDR3 protein: CASSENRRTEAFF; CDR3 DNA: TGTGCCAGCAGTGAAAACCGGAGGACTGAAGCTTTCTTT
V gene: TRBV27; clone size: NA; D gene: NA; J gene: TRBJ2-3; CDR3 protein: CASSYKPHRGTDTQYF; CDR3 DNA: TGTGCCAGCAGTTATAAACCCCACAGGGGCACAGATACGCAGTATTTT
V gene: TRBV11-2; clone size: NA; D gene: NA; J gene: TRBJ1-1; CDR3 protein: CASRKTANTEAFF; CDR3 DNA: TGTGCCAGCAGAAAGACAGCGAACACTGAAGCTTTCTTT
V gene: TRBV18; clone size: NA; D gene: TRBD1; J gene: TRBJ1-1; CDR3 protein: CASSPATGPTEAFF; CDR3 DNA: TGTGCCAGCTCACCCGCGACAGGGCCCACTGAAGCTTTCTTT
V gene: TRBV30; clone size: NA; D gene: NA; J gene: TRBJ2-6; CDR3 protein: CAWSFSANVLTF; CDR3 DNA: TGTGCCTGGAGTTTCTCGGCCAACGTCCTGACTTTC
V gene: TRBV5-6; clone size: NA; D gene: NA; J gene: TRBJ1-2; CDR3 protein: CASSLLQGGYTF; CDR3 DNA: TGTGCCAGCAGCTTATTACAGGGAGGCTACACCTTC
V gene: TRBV6-2/TRBV6-3; clone size: NA; D gene: TRBD1; J gene: TRBJ1-2; CDR3 protein: CASSRNRGIDGYTF; CDR3 DNA: TGTGCCAGCAGTCGGAACAGGGGGATAGATGGCTACACCTTC
V gene: TRBV19; clone size: NA; D gene: NA; J gene: TRBJ2-1; CDR3 protein: CASSMSGRVNEQFF; CDR3 DNA: TGTGCCAGTAGTATGTCCGGCAGGGTCAATGAGCAGTTCTTC
V gene: TRBV19; clone size: NA; D gene: NA; J gene: TRBJ2-1; CDR3 protein: CASSIGQGGINEQFF; CDR3 DNA: TGTGCCAGTAGTATCGGCCAGGGGGGAATCAATGAGCAGTTCTTC
V gene: TRBV23-1; clone size: few; D gene: NA; J gene: TRBJ2-2; CDR3 protein: CASSQSRTGELFF; CDR3 DNA: TGCGCCAGCAGTCAGTCTAGGACCGGGGAGCTGTTTTTT
V gene: TRBV10-1; clone size: once; D gene: TRBD1; J gene: TRBJ2-7; CDR3 protein: CASRRPTGGELYEQYF; CDR3 DNA: TGCGCCAGCAGAAGGCCGACAGGGGGTGAACTCTACGAGCAGTACTTC
V gene: TRBV7-3; clone size: NA; D gene: NA; J gene: TRBJ2-3; CDR3 protein: CASSITGDTQYF; CDR3 DNA: TGTGCCAGCAGCATTACAGGGGATACGCAGTATTTT
V gene: TRBV6-6; clone size: NA; D gene: TRBD1; J gene: TRBJ1-6; CDR3 protein: CASSPRDRSSYNSPLHF; CDR3 DNA: TGTGCCAGCAGTCCTCGGGACAGAAGCTCCTATAATTCACCCCTCCACTTT
V gene: TRBV30; clone size: NA; D gene: NA; J gene: TRBJ1-6; CDR3 protein: CAWSVARSPLHF; CDR3 DNA: TGTGCCTGGAGTGTAGCGAGATCACCCCTCCACTTT
V gene: TRBV7-2; clone size: NA; D gene: TRBD1; J gene: TRBJ2-7; CDR3 protein: CASSARTGAPYEQYF; CDR3 DNA: TGTGCCAGCAGCGCTAGGACAGGGGCGCCCTACGAGCAGTACTTC
V gene: TRBV5-4; clone size: NA; D gene: TRBD1; J gene: TRBJ2-7; CDR3 protein: CASSLERTGRPEQYF; CDR3 DNA: TGTGCCAGCAGCTTGGAAAGGACAGGGCGACCTGAGCAGTACTTC
V gene: TRBV7-3; clone size: NA; D gene: TRBD1; J gene: TRBJ1-4; CDR3 protein: CASSLTGQSNEKLFF; CDR3 DNA: TGTGCCAGCAGCTTAACGGGACAGAGTAATGAAAAACTGTTTTTT
V gene: TRBV10-3; clone size: NA; D gene: NA; J gene: TRBJ2-5; CDR3 protein: CAISESGAKKETQYF; CDR3 DNA: TGTGCCATCAGTGAGTCAGGGGCCAAAAAAGAGACCCAGTACTTC
V gene: TRBV19; clone size: NA; D gene: NA; J gene: TRBJ2-1; CDR3 protein: CASSIAGNEQFF; CDR3 DNA: TGTGCCAGTAGTATAGCCGGGAATGAGCAGTTCTTC
V gene: TRBV18; clone size: NA; D gene: TRBD1; J gene: TRBJ1-2; CDR3 protein: CASSPGQANYGYTF; CDR3 DNA: TGTGCCAGCTCACCGGGACAGGCCAACTATGGCTACACCTTC
V gene: TRBV7-2; clone size: NA; D gene: NA; J gene: TRBJ2-3; CDR3 protein: CASSPSVADTQYF; CDR3 DNA: TGTGCCAGCAGCCCGAGCGTAGCAGATACGCAGTATTTT
V gene: TRBV6-5; clone size: NA; D gene: NA; J gene: TRBJ2-1; CDR3 protein: CASGDPGTPRFF; CDR3 DNA: TGTGCCAGCGGGGACCCCGGGACTCCTCGGTTCTTC